These T cell receptor beta chains were read from a single sample in a study of blood T cell repertoires in COVID-19. Libraries were prepared by immunoSEQ multiplex PCR; TCRdb keeps only in-frame clonotypes and omits some of them. The sample includes 150,000 to 200,000 clones, over 75% of them seen just once. The sample taken for sequencing was PBMCs or T cells enriched from blood (not recorded which). The receptors here all came from a man aged 50-59 years who had recovered from COVID-19. The CDR3 runs from the conserved cysteine through the conserved F or W. D genes are given only for firm matches. For some rows the clone size is stated as once, few or many, or as a class when expanded; others skip it.

TRBJ2-2 15 - TRBV28 TRBD2 CASSPGLANTGELFF TGTGCCAGCAGTCCGGGACTAGCGAACACCGGGGAGCTGTTTTTT
TRBJ1-2 14 - TRBV20-1 TRBD1 CSASLDRDDYGYTF TGCAGTGCTAGTTTGGACAGGGATGACTATGGCTACACCTTC
TRBJ1-2 14 - TRBV7-9 - CASSHQQILYGYTF TGTGCCAGCAGCCACCAACAGATACTCTATGGCTACACCTTC
TRBJ1-1 15 - TRBV9 - CASSAAQGWGREAFF TGTGCCAGCAGCGCAGCCCAGGGCTGGGGAAGGGAAGCTTTCTTT
TRBJ2-7 14 - TRBV19 TRBD1 CASSPGQGDYEQYF TGTGCCAGTAGTCCCGGACAGGGAGACTACGAGCAGTACTTC
TRBJ1-2 14 - TRBV2 - CASEWSGPNYGYTF TGTGCCAGCGAGTGGTCGGGTCCTAACTATGGCTACACCTTC
TRBJ2-7 12 - TRBV5-1 - CASSAGIYEQYF TGCGCCAGCAGTGCCGGGATCTACGAGCAGTACTTC
TRBJ2-3 14 once TRBV28 - CASKRHGSGYEQYF TGTGCCAGCAAACGGCACGGGTCGGGATACGAGCAGTATTTT
TRBJ1-1 11 few TRBV20-1 - CSAQQAAEAFF TGCAGTGCTCAACAGGCGGCAGAAGCTTTCTTT
TRBJ1-1 13 - TRBV7-9 TRBD1 CASRTGVGTEAFF TGTGCCAGCAGGACAGGGGTCGGAACTGAAGCTTTCTTT
TRBJ1-2 15 - TRBV27 TRBD1 CASSSQPGQVLGYTF TGTGCCAGCAGTTCCCAACCGGGACAGGTTCTAGGCTACACCTTC
TRBJ2-5 14 - TRBV5-1 TRBD1 CASSFTTGKETQYF TGCGCCAGCAGCTTCACGACAGGGAAAGAGACCCAGTACTTC
TRBJ2-7 13 - TRBV5-1 - CASRFMGGYEQYF TGCGCCAGCAGATTTATGGGGGGCTACGAGCAGTACTTC
TRBJ2-6 13 - TRBV12-3/TRBV12-4 TRBD1 CASSTGTGSVLTF TGTGCCAGCAGTACCGGGACAGGCTCCGTCCTGACTTTC
TRBJ2-2 16 - TRBV6-4 - CASSDSWTIKTGELFF TGTGCCAGCAGTGACTCCTGGACTATAAAGACCGGGGAGCTGTTTTTT
TRBJ2-7 14 - TRBV2 TRBD1 CASSQTGISYEQYF TGTGCCAGCAGTCAGACAGGGATCTCCTACGAGCAGTACTTC
TRBJ1-2 13 - TRBV29-1 TRBD1 CSVPGQGNYGYTF TGCAGCGTACCGGGACAGGGGAACTATGGCTACACCTTC
TRBJ1-2 16 - TRBV3-1/TRBV3-2 TRBD1 CASSQGTGGVGYGYTF TGTGCCAGCAGCCAAGGTACAGGGGGCGTCGGCTATGGCTACACCTTC
TRBJ2-6 17 - TRBV19 TRBD1 CASSIGQVLSGANVLTF TGTGCCAGTAGTATCGGACAGGTCCTCTCTGGGGCCAACGTCCTGACTTTC
TRBJ2-2 14 - TRBV18 - CASSRDRGTGELFF TGTGCCAGCTCGCGGGACAGAGGGACCGGGGAGCTGTTTTTT
TRBJ1-2 16 - TRBV14 TRBD1 CASSQKFGTGANGYTF TGTGCCAGCAGCCAAAAATTTGGGACAGGGGCGAATGGCTACACCTTC
TRBJ2-3 13 - TRBV9 - CASRSEGTDTQYF TGTGCCAGCAGGTCAGAGGGCACAGATACGCAGTATTTT
TRBJ1-1 18 - TRBV5-4 - CASSSTAGGGWGVAEAFF TGTGCCAGCAGCTCCACGGCTGGCGGGGGCTGGGGCGTCGCTGAAGCTTTCTTT
TRBJ2-1 16 few TRBV19 TRBD1 CASAEQGANREDEQFF TGTGCCAGCGCCGAACAGGGGGCGAATCGAGAGGATGAGCAGTTCTTC
TRBJ1-2 14 - TRBV6-1 TRBD1 CASSERGQYYGYTF TGTGCCAGCAGTGAGAGGGGACAGTACTATGGCTACACCTTC
TRBJ1-1 12 - TRBV28 - CASMQVFTEAFF TGTGCCAGCATGCAGGTCTTCACTGAAGCTTTCTTT
TRBJ1-4 12 - TRBV28 - CASSLPGTSSTF TGTGCCAGCAGTTTACCCGGGACTAGCAGCACATTT
TRBJ2-7 14 - TRBV27 TRBD1 CASRAGTGSYEQYF TGTGCCAGCAGGGCCGGGACAGGGTCCTACGAGCAGTACTTC
TRBJ1-2 15 - TRBV4-1 - CASSLRGLETENYTF TGCGCCAGCAGCCTAAGGGGACTCGAGACCGAAAACTACACCTTC
TRBJ1-1 11 - TRBV12-3/TRBV12-4 - CAVRVGGEAFF TGTGCCGTCAGAGTAGGGGGTGAAGCTTTCTTT
TRBJ1-2 13 once TRBV19 - CASSIYQGHGYTF TGTGCCAGTAGTATATACCAGGGCCACGGCTACACCTTC
TRBJ2-6 16 - TRBV19 - CASLLLRGSGANVLTF TGTGCCAGCCTACTTTTAAGGGGGTCTGGGGCCAACGTCCTGACTTTC
TRBJ1-4 14 - TRBV28 - CASSLYPRGEKLFF TGTGCCAGCAGTTTATATCCTAGGGGCGAAAAACTGTTTTTT
TRBJ2-1 14 - TRBV19 - CASSRGGIHNEQFF TGTGCCAGTAGCCGCGGCGGGATACACAATGAGCAGTTCTTC
TRBJ2-2 13 - TRBV3-1/TRBV3-2 - CASSPTRGGELFF TGTGCCAGCAGCCCCACCCGGGGCGGGGAGCTGTTTTTT
TRBJ1-4 14 - TRBV19 TRBD1 CASRQQGTNEKLFF TGTGCCAGCCGCCAACAGGGGACTAATGAAAAACTGTTTTTT
TRBJ1-3 16 - TRBV10-2 - CASSLGASLPGNTIYF TGCGCCAGCTCTCTGGGAGCATCCTTACCTGGAAACACCATATATTTT
TRBJ2-3 15 - TRBV2 TRBD1 CASRRDRGEGDTQYF TGTGCCAGCAGGCGGGACAGGGGAGAGGGAGATACGCAGTATTTT
TRBJ2-3 16 few TRBV15 - CATSRPGDRRADTQYF TGTGCCACCAGCAGGCCGGGGGACAGACGGGCAGATACGCAGTATTTT
TRBJ2-3 13 - TRBV19 - CASSLRTADTQYF TGTGCCAGTAGTCTGCGGACAGCAGATACGCAGTATTTT
TRBJ2-3 15 - TRBV2 TRBD2 CASLEGGGDTDTQYF TGTGCCAGCCTCGAGGGCGGGGGAGACACAGATACGCAGTATTTT
TRBJ2-3 15 - TRBV28 - CASSPPWGRTDTQYF TGTGCCAGCAGCCCGCCCTGGGGCAGGACAGATACGCAGTATTTT
TRBJ1-3 15 - TRBV5-1 TRBD1 CASSLTGTGPNTIYF TGCGCCAGCAGCTTAACCGGGACAGGCCCAAACACCATATATTTT
TRBJ1-1 14 - TRBV10-3 TRBD1 CAISDRTGEVGAFF TGTGCCATCAGTGATCGGACAGGGGAGGTGGGAGCTTTCTTT
TRBJ1-6 13 - TRBV30 - CAWSGSRNSPLHF TGTGCCTGGAGTGGGTCTAGGAATTCACCCCTCCACTTT
TRBJ1-2 15 - TRBV11-1 TRBD1 CASSEGTGGIYGYTF TGTGCCAGCAGCGAAGGGACAGGTGGTATCTATGGCTACACCTTC